Given below is one T cell receptor (beta chain) in context. Its cognate antigen is unknown. The record originates from a study of cytomegalovirus exposure and HLA in healthy donors. Findings of the study overall: In all likelihood, a cluster of highly shared sequence variants was a sequencing artifact. The study had only CMV serostatus as immune exposure information. With high specificity and sensitivity, the classifier reportedly diagnosed cytomegalovirus status.

Germline lookup yields CDR1 GTSNPN and CDR2 SVGIG (reference sequence). The CDR3 extends over 14 amino acids. Trimming pared 0 bases from V and 3 bases from J, leaving 8 bases between. PCR amplification relied on 60 Vbeta primers (plus 13 Jbeta primers). Here immunoSEQ multiplex PCR was the method, and the copy in TCRdb shows in-frame clones only, minus some. The sample includes 130,000 or so clones, roughly 79% of them seen just once. The chain uses TRBV30 and TRBJ2-2; D remains ambiguous. The sequence was collected from a woman aged 18-30 years in good health and CMV-seronegative. The sequenced sample was PBMCs. CDR3 in DNA: TGTGCCTGGAGTGTAATTCCGGACACCGGGGAGCTGTTTTTT. As protein: CAWSVIPDTGELFF.